This TCR beta chain came from a study of blood T cell repertoires in COVID-19. Study in general: Acute and convalescent COVID-19 specimens originated in the United States, Italy and Spain. The analysed material was cDNA or gDNA that came from T cells, B-cell-depleted T cells, or PBMCs.

TCRdb keeps only in-frame clones here, not all; method: immunoSEQ multiplex PCR. This table has over 95,000 clones, roughly 84% appearing once. Germline V gene sequence: CDR1 SGHNT, CDR2 YYREEE (reference sequence). This CDR3 spans 13 amino acids. Trimming took 7 bases from V and 6 from J, leaving 13 bases between them. The clonotype was recovered from a man aged 65 to 79 with active or convalescent COVID-19. Sequencing used peripheral blood. V is TRBV5-4 and J is TRBJ1-4; D possibly corresponds to TRBD1 (5 bases). The CDR3 DNA sequence: TGTGCCAGCGCAACAGGCTGGGATGAAAAACTGTTTTTT. Translated, it gives CASATGWDEKLFF.